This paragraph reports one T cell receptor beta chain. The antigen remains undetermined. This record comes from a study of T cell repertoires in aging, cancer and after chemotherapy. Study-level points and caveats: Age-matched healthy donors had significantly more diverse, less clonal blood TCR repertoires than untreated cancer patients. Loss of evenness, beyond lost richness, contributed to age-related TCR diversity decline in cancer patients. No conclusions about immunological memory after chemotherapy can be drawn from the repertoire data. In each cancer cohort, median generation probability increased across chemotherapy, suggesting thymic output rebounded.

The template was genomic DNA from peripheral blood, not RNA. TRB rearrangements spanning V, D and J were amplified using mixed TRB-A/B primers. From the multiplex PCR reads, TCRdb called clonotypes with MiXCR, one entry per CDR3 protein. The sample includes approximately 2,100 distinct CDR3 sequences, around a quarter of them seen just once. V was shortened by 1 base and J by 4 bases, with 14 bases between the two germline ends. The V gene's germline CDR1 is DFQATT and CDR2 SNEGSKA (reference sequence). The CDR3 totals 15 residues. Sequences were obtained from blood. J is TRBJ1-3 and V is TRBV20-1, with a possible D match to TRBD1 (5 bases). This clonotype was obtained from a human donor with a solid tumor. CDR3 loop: CSARAGGRGGNTIYF. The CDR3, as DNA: TGCAGTGCTAGAGCGGGGGGAAGAGGCGGAAACACCATATATTTT.